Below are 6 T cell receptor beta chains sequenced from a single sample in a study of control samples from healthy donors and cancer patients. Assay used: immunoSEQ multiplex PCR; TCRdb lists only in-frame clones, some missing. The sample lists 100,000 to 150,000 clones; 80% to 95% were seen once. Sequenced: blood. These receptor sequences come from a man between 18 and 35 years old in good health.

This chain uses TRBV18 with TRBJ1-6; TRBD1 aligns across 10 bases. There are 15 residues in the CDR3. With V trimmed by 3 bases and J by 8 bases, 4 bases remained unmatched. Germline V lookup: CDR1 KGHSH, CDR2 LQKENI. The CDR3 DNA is TGTGCCAGCTCACCCACCGGGACAGGGGATTCACCCCTCCACTTT. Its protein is CASSPTGTGDSPLHF.

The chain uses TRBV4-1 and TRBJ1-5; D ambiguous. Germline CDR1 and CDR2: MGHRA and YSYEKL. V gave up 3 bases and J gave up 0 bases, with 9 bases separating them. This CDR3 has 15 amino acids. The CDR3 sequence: CASSHPGPSNQPQHF. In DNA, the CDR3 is TGCGCCAGCAGCCATCCGGGCCCTAGCAATCAGCCCCAGCATTTT.

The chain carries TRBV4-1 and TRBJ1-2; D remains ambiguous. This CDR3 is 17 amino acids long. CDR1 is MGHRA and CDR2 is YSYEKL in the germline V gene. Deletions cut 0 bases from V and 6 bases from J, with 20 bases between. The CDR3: CASSQDGTSLHRNGYTF. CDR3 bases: TGCGCCAGCAGCCAAGACGGTACCTCCCTCCATCGAAATGGCTACACCTTC.

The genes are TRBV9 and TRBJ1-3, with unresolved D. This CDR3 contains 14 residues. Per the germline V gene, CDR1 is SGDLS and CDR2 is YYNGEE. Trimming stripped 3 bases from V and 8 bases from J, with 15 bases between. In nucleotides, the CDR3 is TGTGCCAGCAGCGGCGCCTATGGGTTACACACCATATATTTT. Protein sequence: CASSGAYGLHTIYF.

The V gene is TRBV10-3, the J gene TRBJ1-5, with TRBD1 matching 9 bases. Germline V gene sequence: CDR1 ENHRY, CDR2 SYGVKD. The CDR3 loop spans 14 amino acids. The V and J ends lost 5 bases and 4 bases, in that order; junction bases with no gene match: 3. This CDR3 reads CAISTGTGNQPQHF. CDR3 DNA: TGTGCCATCAGTACCGGGACAGGGAATCAGCCCCAGCATTTT.

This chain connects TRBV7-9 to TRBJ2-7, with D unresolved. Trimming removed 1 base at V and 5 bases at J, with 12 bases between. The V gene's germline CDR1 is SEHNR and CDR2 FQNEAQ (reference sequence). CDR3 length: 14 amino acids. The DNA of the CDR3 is TGTGCCAGCAGCTTAGAGGTGGCGGCCCACGAGCAGTACTTC. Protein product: CASSLEVAAHEQYF.